A selection of T cell receptor beta chains follows, all from one sample in a study of T cells in Graves' hyperthyroidism and ophthalmopathy. TCRdb ran MiXCR on the multiplex PCR reads and lists one entry per CDR3 protein. This table has about 160,000 distinct CDR3 sequences, 9.4% appearing once. Sequencing input: blood. Receptors were obtained from a young woman with Graves' hyperthyroidism that later progressed to Graves' ophthalmopathy. The CDR3 runs from the conserved cysteine through the conserved F or W. The order of the fields is clone size, D gene, V gene, J gene, CDR3 protein, CDR3 DNA. A D gene is named only where the DNA matches it firmly. Clone sizes are given selectively: once, few, many, or a class where the clone is expanded.

size: many
D: TRBD1
V: TRBV7-2
J: TRBJ2-1
CDR3: CASSSLGQGAPSPYNEQFF
DNA: TGTGCCAGCAGCTCCTTGGGACAGGGGGCTCCTAGCCCCTACAATGAGCAGTTCTTC

size: many
D: -
V: TRBV30
J: TRBJ2-5
CDR3: CASGTPGETQYF
DNA: TGTGCCTCTGGGACCCCTGGGGAGACCCAGTACTTC

size: -
D: -
V: TRBV5-4
J: TRBJ2-5
CDR3: CASSLGQDQETQYF
DNA: TGTGCCAGCAGCTTGGGCCAGGACCAAGAGACCCAGTACTTC

size: many
D: -
V: TRBV20-1
J: TRBJ2-5
CDR3: CSARRTAKEETQYF
DNA: TGCAGTGCTAGACGGACAGCTAAGGAAGAGACCCAGTACTTC

size: -
D: -
V: TRBV7-8
J: TRBJ1-2
CDR3: CASSSQERGYGYTF
DNA: TGTGCCAGCAGCTCGCAGGAAAGGGGCTATGGCTACACCTTC

size: many
D: TRBD1
V: TRBV4-1
J: TRBJ1-5
CDR3: CASSQGGQLNQPQHF
DNA: TGCGCCAGCAGCCAGGGGGGACAGTTGAATCAGCCCCAGCATTTT

size: many
D: -
V: TRBV9
J: TRBJ2-3
CDR3: CASSVVGAGTDTQYF
DNA: TGTGCCAGCAGCGTAGTCGGAGCGGGCACAGATACGCAGTATTTT

size: many
D: -
V: TRBV20-1
J: TRBJ2-7
CDR3: CSARGRDYEQYF
DNA: TGCAGTGCTAGAGGGCGGGACTACGAGCAGTACTTC

size: many
D: TRBD2
V: TRBV2
J: TRBJ2-5
CDR3: CASTIAGGIQETQYF
DNA: TGTGCCAGCACCATAGCGGGGGGGATACAAGAGACCCAGTACTTC

size: many
D: -
V: TRBV6-2/TRBV6-3
J: TRBJ2-1
CDR3: CASSYGGRGTYNEQFF
DNA: TGTGCCAGCAGTTATGGTGGGCGGGGCACTTACAATGAGCAGTTCTTC

size: many
D: -
V: TRBV2
J: TRBJ2-5
CDR3: CASTRLGETQYF
DNA: TGTGCCAGCACCAGGCTAGGAGAGACCCAGTACTTC

size: many
D: -
V: TRBV7-2
J: TRBJ2-6
CDR3: CASSLGAGRSGANVLTF
DNA: TGTGCCAGCAGCTTAGGGGCAGGGCGCTCTGGGGCCAACGTCCTGACTTTC

size: many
D: -
V: TRBV28
J: TRBJ2-5
CDR3: CASSFMREEQETQYF
DNA: TGTGCCAGCAGTTTTATGAGGGAAGAACAAGAGACCCAGTACTTC

size: few
D: TRBD1
V: TRBV9
J: TRBJ1-6
CDR3: CASSAGQGASPLHF
DNA: TGTGCCAGCAGCGCCGGACAGGGAGCTTCACCCCTCCACTTT

size: many
D: -
V: TRBV5-6
J: TRBJ2-7
CDR3: CASSTRRRDSYEQYF
DNA: TGTGCCAGCAGCACACGGCGGCGGGACAGCTACGAGCAGTACTTC

size: many
D: -
V: TRBV9
J: TRBJ1-1
CDR3: CASNDGGNTEAFF
DNA: TGTGCCAGCAATGACGGCGGGAACACTGAAGCTTTCTTT

size: many
D: -
V: TRBV5-1
J: TRBJ1-1
CDR3: CASSLAGPRNTEAFF
DNA: TGCGCCAGCAGCTTGGCGGGACCCAGGAACACTGAAGCTTTCTTT

size: -
D: -
V: TRBV19
J: TRBJ1-5
CDR3: CASSPQGDSNQPQHF
DNA: TGTGCCAGTAGCCCACAGGGAGATAGCAATCAGCCCCAGCATTTT

size: many
D: TRBD1
V: TRBV27
J: TRBJ2-3
CDR3: CASSLAGTGVASTDTQYF
DNA: TGTGCCAGCAGTCTTGCCGGGACAGGGGTGGCAAGCACAGATACGCAGTATTTT

size: many
D: -
V: TRBV28
J: TRBJ1-4
CDR3: CASSEGDEKLFF
DNA: TGTGCCAGCAGCGAAGGGGATGAAAAACTGTTTTTT

size: many
D: -
V: TRBV27
J: TRBJ1-6
CDR3: CASRTGTSYNSPLHF
DNA: TGTGCCAGCAGGACCGGGACAAGCTATAATTCACCCCTCCACTTT

size: few
D: TRBD1
V: TRBV19
J: TRBJ2-7
CDR3: CASSMHAGTGPYEQYF
DNA: TGTGCCAGTAGTATGCACGCCGGGACAGGACCCTACGAGCAGTACTTC

size: many
D: TRBD2
V: TRBV12-3/TRBV12-4
J: TRBJ2-1
CDR3: CASSLVASGIGEQFF
DNA: TGTGCCAGCAGTTTAGTGGCTAGCGGGATTGGTGAGCAGTTCTTC

size: few
D: -
V: TRBV20-1
J: TRBJ1-3
CDR3: CSASGSSGNTIYF
DNA: TGCAGTGCTAGTGGCAGCTCTGGAAACACCATATATTTT

size: -
D: -
V: TRBV24-1
J: TRBJ1-5
CDR3: CATSERNSNQPQHF
DNA: TGTGCCACCAGTGAGCGTAATAGCAATCAGCCCCAGCATTTT

size: few
D: -
V: TRBV6-2/TRBV6-3
J: TRBJ1-2
CDR3: CASKDGGGLTGYTF
DNA: TGTGCCAGCAAGGATGGTGGGGGGTTGACTGGCTACACCTTC

size: many
D: -
V: TRBV12-3/TRBV12-4
J: TRBJ2-1
CDR3: CASSLAGQSSYNEQFF
DNA: TGTGCCAGCAGTTTAGCTGGACAGAGCTCCTACAATGAGCAGTTCTTC

size: -
D: TRBD2
V: TRBV2
J: TRBJ2-1
CDR3: CASRPPLAGGPGSYNEQFF
DNA: TGTGCCAGCAGACCCCCACTAGCGGGAGGGCCAGGCTCCTACAATGAGCAGTTCTTC

size: -
D: TRBD1
V: TRBV6-1
J: TRBJ2-2
CDR3: CASSTYRDRDTGELFF
DNA: TGTGCCAGCAGTACCTACCGGGACAGGGACACCGGGGAGCTGTTTTTT

size: many
D: TRBD1
V: TRBV7-9
J: TRBJ2-1
CDR3: CASSLERADRVSYNEQFF
DNA: TGTGCCAGCAGCTTAGAGCGTGCGGACAGGGTATCCTACAATGAGCAGTTCTTC

size: -
D: TRBD1
V: TRBV20-1
J: TRBJ2-7
CDR3: CSARARQGSYEQYF
DNA: TGCAGTGCTAGGGCCCGACAGGGCTCCTACGAGCAGTACTTC

size: many
D: -
V: TRBV12-3/TRBV12-4
J: TRBJ1-1
CDR3: CASSPASMNTEAFF
DNA: TGTGCCAGCAGTCCAGCTTCCATGAACACTGAAGCTTTCTTT

size: many
D: -
V: TRBV2
J: TRBJ1-1
CDR3: CASSVDKNTEAFF
DNA: TGTGCCAGCAGTGTGGATAAGAACACTGAAGCTTTCTTT

size: once
D: -
V: TRBV10-3
J: TRBJ2-3
CDR3: CAISSGVDTQYF
DNA: TGTGCCATCAGTTCAGGGGTGGATACGCAGTATTTT

size: many
D: TRBD2
V: TRBV28
J: TRBJ2-5
CDR3: CASSFPSGGLQETQYF
DNA: TGTGCCAGCAGTTTCCCTAGCGGGGGCCTCCAAGAGACCCAGTACTTC

size: many
D: TRBD2
V: TRBV20-1
J: TRBJ2-5
CDR3: CSAPKATSGVYQETQYF
DNA: TGCAGTGCCCCAAAAGCGACTAGCGGAGTGTACCAAGAGACCCAGTACTTC

size: many
D: TRBD2
V: TRBV19
J: TRBJ2-3
CDR3: CASSIVGPSGSLTDTQYF
DNA: TGTGCCAGTAGTATAGTAGGGCCTAGCGGGAGTCTGACAGATACGCAGTATTTT

size: many
D: TRBD2
V: TRBV28
J: TRBJ2-1
CDR3: CASRLAGDPGNNEQFF
DNA: TGTGCCAGCAGACTAGCGGGAGATCCTGGAAACAATGAGCAGTTCTTC

size: many
D: TRBD1
V: TRBV28
J: TRBJ2-3
CDR3: CASSSGQGFLTDTQYF
DNA: TGTGCCAGCAGTTCCGGACAGGGCTTTCTCACAGATACGCAGTATTTT

size: many
D: TRBD1
V: TRBV20-1
J: TRBJ2-5
CDR3: CSAPTGGETQYF
DNA: TGCAGTGCCCCTACAGGGGGGGAGACCCAGTACTTC

size: many
D: -
V: TRBV20-1
J: TRBJ1-5
CDR3: CSADSGSNQPQHF
DNA: TGCAGTGCTGATTCGGGAAGCAATCAGCCCCAGCATTTT

size: -
D: -
V: TRBV20-1
J: TRBJ1-6
CDR3: CSARGPQGGNYNSPLHF
DNA: TGCAGTGCTAGAGGGCCACAGGGTGGGAACTATAATTCACCCCTCCACTTT

size: many
D: TRBD2
V: TRBV20-1
J: TRBJ2-7
CDR3: CSALRPGLELYEQYF
DNA: TGCAGTGCTCTCAGACCGGGACTAGAACTTTACGAGCAGTACTTC

size: few
D: TRBD2
V: TRBV28
J: TRBJ2-5
CDR3: CASSFPGLAGGGDAQETQYF
DNA: TGTGCCAGCAGTTTCCCGGGACTAGCGGGGGGAGGTGATGCCCAAGAGACCCAGTACTTC

size: -
D: -
V: TRBV12-5
J: TRBJ1-2
CDR3: CASGLVGTGYTF
DNA: TGTGCTAGTGGTTTGGTAGGAACGGGCTACACCTTC

size: many
D: TRBD1
V: TRBV28
J: TRBJ2-1
CDR3: CASRGTGGNEQFF
DNA: TGTGCCAGCAGGGGGACAGGGGGCAATGAGCAGTTCTTC